This is a list of T cell receptor beta chains from one sample in a study of T cells in Graves' hyperthyroidism and ophthalmopathy. TCRdb fed the multiplex PCR reads into MiXCR, producing one record per CDR3 protein. The sample has fewer than 750,000 distinct CDR3 sequences; about 43% are singletons. Sample: peripheral blood or thyroid tissue (not recorded which). Every receptor here comes from a woman between 18 and 29 years old with Graves' hyperthyroidism. The CDR3 runs from the conserved cysteine through the conserved F or W. Each record gives: V gene, D gene, clone size, J gene, CDR3 protein, CDR3 DNA. D genes are given only for firm matches. Size tells how often a clone was seen (once, few, many) or the class of an expanded clone, and some rows leave it out.

V: TRBV14
D: TRBD2
size: many
J: TRBJ2-7
CDR3: CASSQASGRTYEQYF
DNA: TGTGCCAGCAGCCAAGCTAGCGGGCGAACCTACGAGCAGTACTTC

V: TRBV25-1
D: .
size: .
J: TRBJ2-7
CDR3: CASSASAGIEQYF
DNA: TGTGCCAGCAGCGCCTCGGCGGGGATCGAGCAGTACTTC

V: TRBV29-1
D: TRBD2
size: .
J: TRBJ2-7
CDR3: CSPLRTSGRGSCEQYF
DNA: TGCAGCCCCTTACGGACTAGCGGGAGAGGTTCCTGCGAGCAGTACTTC

V: TRBV24-1
D: TRBD1
size: .
J: TRBJ2-7
CDR3: CATSESGTGRHEQYF
DNA: TGTGCCACCAGTGAGTCCGGGACAGGGAGACACGAGCAGTACTTC

V: TRBV6-5
D: TRBD1
size: many
J: TRBJ2-7
CDR3: CATRRDRVNYEQYF
DNA: TGTGCCACCCGCCGGGACAGGGTAAACTACGAGCAGTACTTC

V: TRBV11-3
D: .
size: many
J: TRBJ1-2
CDR3: CASSLVSWGLGYTF
DNA: TGTGCCAGCAGCTTAGTTTCTTGGGGTCTGGGCTACACCTTC

V: TRBV24-1
D: TRBD1
size: .
J: TRBJ1-2
CDR3: CATSDPGTANYGYTF
DNA: TGTGCCACCAGTGATCCCGGGACAGCTAACTATGGCTACACCTTC

V: TRBV7-9
D: .
size: .
J: TRBJ2-7
CDR3: CASSPSASKEQYF
DNA: TGTGCCAGCAGCCCCTCGGCTAGTAAGGAGCAGTACTTC

V: TRBV4-2
D: .
size: many
J: TRBJ1-2
CDR3: CASSQVGTERPYGYTF
DNA: TGTGCCAGCAGCCAAGTCGGGACGGAGCGCCCCTATGGCTACACCTTC

V: TRBV29-1
D: .
size: .
J: TRBJ2-7
CDR3: CSQVLAAAYEQYF
DNA: TGCAGCCAAGTCTTGGCCGCCGCCTACGAGCAGTACTTC

V: TRBV20-1
D: .
size: .
J: TRBJ1-6
CDR3: CSARIVGGYNSPLHF
DNA: TGCAGTGCTAGAATAGTGGGGGGCTATAATTCACCCCTCCACTTT

V: TRBV7-3
D: .
size: many
J: TRBJ1-6
CDR3: CASSLTTSSNSPLHF
DNA: TGTGCCAGCAGCTTAACGACGAGCTCAAATTCACCCCTCCACTTT

V: TRBV20-1
D: TRBD1
size: many
J: TRBJ2-5
CDR3: CSASGQGRRETQYF
DNA: TGCAGTGCTTCAGGACAGGGAAGGAGGGAGACCCAGTACTTC

V: TRBV7-2
D: .
size: many
J: TRBJ1-4
CDR3: CASSLGGHGEKLFF
DNA: TGTGCCAGCAGCTTAGGGGGGCATGGTGAAAAACTGTTTTTT

V: TRBV5-5
D: TRBD1
size: many
J: TRBJ1-2
CDR3: CASSRGGQEGGYTF
DNA: TGTGCCAGCAGCAGAGGAGGACAGGAGGGTGGCTACACCTTC

V: TRBV4-1
D: .
size: many
J: TRBJ2-5
CDR3: CASSRVGETQYF
DNA: TGCGCCAGCAGCCGGGTAGGGGAGACCCAGTACTTC

V: TRBV10-3
D: .
size: many
J: TRBJ2-3
CDR3: CAISVGPSTDTQYF
DNA: TGTGCCATCAGTGTAGGACCGAGCACAGATACGCAGTATTTT

V: TRBV20-1
D: .
size: .
J: TRBJ1-2
CDR3: CSASPGFDYGYTF
DNA: TGCAGTGCTAGCCCAGGCTTCGACTATGGCTACACCTTC

V: TRBV6-1
D: .
size: .
J: TRBJ2-7
CDR3: CASSEGGSGYEQYF
DNA: TGTGCCAGCAGTGAAGGTGGGAGCGGCTACGAGCAGTACTTC

V: TRBV7-9
D: TRBD2
size: many
J: TRBJ2-2
CDR3: CASSPLAGAGTGELFF
DNA: TGTGCCAGCAGCCCATTAGCGGGAGCAGGCACCGGGGAGCTGTTTTTT

V: TRBV7-9
D: .
size: once
J: TRBJ1-2
CDR3: CASSSTGSHYGYTF
DNA: TGTGCCAGCAGCTCCACAGGGTCCCACTATGGCTACACCTTC

V: TRBV11-2
D: .
size: .
J: TRBJ2-5
CDR3: CASSSLSAGTRGVQETQYF
DNA: TGTGCCAGCAGCTCGCTAAGCGCCGGGACACGGGGAGTACAAGAGACCCAGTACTTC

V: TRBV3-1
D: .
size: .
J: TRBJ1-4
CDR3: CASSQELRMKGEKLFF
DNA: TGTGCCAGCAGCCAAGAATTGCGGATGAAAGGTGAAAAACTGTTTTTT

V: TRBV2
D: TRBD2
size: few
J: TRBJ2-1
CDR3: CASKLAGRDEQFF
DNA: TGTGCCAGCAAACTAGCGGGACGGGATGAGCAGTTCTTC

V: TRBV25-1
D: TRBD1
size: many
J: TRBJ1-3
CDR3: CASSEYGQGSGNTIYF
DNA: TGTGCCAGCAGTGAATATGGACAGGGGTCAGGAAACACCATATATTTT

V: TRBV9
D: .
size: many
J: TRBJ2-7
CDR3: CASSVGDADYEQYF
DNA: TGTGCCAGCAGCGTAGGAGACGCTGACTACGAGCAGTACTTC

V: TRBV19
D: TRBD1
size: many
J: TRBJ1-2
CDR3: CASSIYDRGGYTF
DNA: TGTGCCAGTAGTATCTACGACAGGGGCGGCTACACCTTC

V: TRBV7-2
D: .
size: many
J: TRBJ2-7
CDR3: CASSFRDAAYEQYF
DNA: TGTGCCAGCAGCTTCCGGGACGCAGCCTACGAGCAGTACTTC

V: TRBV7-9
D: TRBD2
size: .
J: TRBJ2-2
CDR3: CASSLVTAASGRADTGELFF
DNA: TGTGCCAGCAGCTTAGTAACCGCGGCTAGCGGGAGGGCCGACACCGGGGAGCTGTTTTTT

V: TRBV20-1
D: .
size: few
J: TRBJ2-7
CDR3: CSSTWAGNYEQYF
DNA: TGCAGCTCAACCTGGGCGGGGAACTACGAGCAGTACTTC

V: TRBV24-1
D: TRBD2
size: .
J: TRBJ2-7
CDR3: CATSDTGLAGVDYEQYF
DNA: TGTGCCACCAGTGACACGGGACTAGCGGGAGTTGACTACGAGCAGTACTTC

V: TRBV24-1
D: .
size: .
J: TRBJ1-5
CDR3: CATSRRTERDETQHF
DNA: TGTGCCACCAGCAGACGGACAGAGAGGGATGAGACCCAGCATTTT

V: TRBV14
D: .
size: .
J: TRBJ2-7
CDR3: CASSPLGAGDNEQYF
DNA: TGTGCCAGCAGCCCGCTCGGGGCAGGGGACAACGAGCAGTACTTC

V: TRBV7-9
D: TRBD1
size: few
J: TRBJ1-2
CDR3: CASSATGTGEGYTF
DNA: TGTGCCAGCAGTGCTACCGGGACAGGGGAGGGCTACACCTTC

V: TRBV11-3
D: .
size: few
J: TRBJ2-3
CDR3: CASSLYSGTQYF
DNA: TGTGCCAGCAGCTTATATTCGGGTACGCAGTATTTT

V: TRBV7-2
D: .
size: many
J: TRBJ2-7
CDR3: CASSPTWDGEQYF
DNA: TGTGCCAGCAGCCCGACGTGGGATGGCGAGCAGTACTTC

V: TRBV2
D: .
size: once
J: TRBJ1-2
CDR3: CASSYSAPPGYGYTF
DNA: TGTGCCAGCAGTTATTCGGCCCCTCCGGGGTATGGCTACACCTTC

V: TRBV5-1
D: TRBD1
size: many
J: TRBJ1-1
CDR3: CASSWKTGGTMNTEAFF
DNA: TGCGCCAGCAGCTGGAAGACAGGGGGCACCATGAACACTGAAGCTTTCTTT

V: TRBV7-9
D: .
size: .
J: TRBJ1-1
CDR3: CASSSQGTLNTEAFF
DNA: TGTGCCAGCAGCTCGCAGGGGACACTTAACACTGAAGCTTTCTTT

V: TRBV12-3/TRBV12-4
D: TRBD2
size: many
J: TRBJ2-5
CDR3: CASRPGTSKETQYF
DNA: TGTGCCAGCAGGCCCGGGACTAGCAAAGAGACCCAGTACTTC

V: TRBV11-1
D: TRBD2
size: once
J: TRBJ2-7
CDR3: CAGLESGRDYEQYF
DNA: TGTGCCGGGCTTGAGAGCGGGAGGGACTACGAGCAGTACTTC

V: TRBV5-8
D: TRBD1
size: many
J: TRBJ2-2
CDR3: CASSLAGTGHTGELFF
DNA: TGTGCCAGCAGCTTGGCAGGGACAGGGCACACCGGGGAGCTGTTTTTT

V: TRBV7-2
D: .
size: .
J: TRBJ1-2
CDR3: CASSLGDSSWTF
DNA: TGTGCCAGCAGCTTGGGGGACTCCTCTTGGACCTTC

V: TRBV11-2
D: TRBD2
size: many
J: TRBJ2-3
CDR3: CASSPRTSGGTDTQYF
DNA: TGTGCCAGCAGCCCAAGGACTAGCGGGGGGACAGATACGCAGTATTTT

V: TRBV7-8
D: TRBD2
size: .
J: TRBJ2-3
CDR3: CASSLATLAGTDTQYF
DNA: TGTGCCAGCAGCTTAGCGACACTAGCGGGAACAGATACGCAGTATTTT

V: TRBV7-6
D: TRBD2
size: .
J: TRBJ2-7
CDR3: CASSREGDNYEQYF
DNA: TGTGCCAGCAGCAGGGAGGGAGACAACTACGAGCAGTACTTC

V: TRBV20-1
D: .
size: many
J: TRBJ1-5
CDR3: CSARQESSGNQPQHF
DNA: TGCAGTGCTAGACAGGAAAGCTCGGGCAATCAGCCCCAGCATTTT

V: TRBV7-9
D: TRBD2
size: .
J: TRBJ2-7
CDR3: CASSLGLGAHEQYF
DNA: TGTGCCAGCAGCCTCGGACTAGGAGCCCACGAGCAGTACTTC

V: TRBV27
D: .
size: many
J: TRBJ2-7
CDR3: CASSSGRMSSYEQYF
DNA: TGTGCCAGCAGTTCGGGCAGGATGAGCTCCTACGAGCAGTACTTC

V: TRBV2
D: .
size: few
J: TRBJ2-3
CDR3: CASVELAAADTQYF
DNA: TGTGCCAGCGTCGAGCTAGCTGCGGCAGATACGCAGTATTTT

V: TRBV20-1
D: TRBD2
size: many
J: TRBJ2-7
CDR3: CSARELAGYYEQYF
DNA: TGCAGTGCTAGAGAACTAGCGGGCTATTACGAGCAGTACTTC

V: TRBV18
D: .
size: many
J: TRBJ2-7
CDR3: CASSPPWEEGSYEQYF
DNA: TGTGCCAGCTCACCACCTTGGGAAGAGGGCTCCTACGAGCAGTACTTC

V: TRBV12-3/TRBV12-4
D: .
size: once
J: TRBJ1-5
CDR3: CASRGDWNQPQHF
DNA: TGTGCCAGCAGGGGGGACTGGAATCAGCCCCAGCATTTT

V: TRBV29-1
D: .
size: many
J: TRBJ1-2
CDR3: CSVSTEQYGYTF
DNA: TGCAGCGTTTCGACGGAACAATATGGCTACACCTTC

V: TRBV14
D: TRBD1
size: .
J: TRBJ2-7
CDR3: CASSHPDRGQFEFFSSYEQYF
DNA: TGTGCCAGCAGCCACCCGGACAGGGGACAGTTTGAATTTTTTAGCTCCTACGAGCAGTACTTC

V: TRBV10-3
D: .
size: once
J: TRBJ1-6
CDR3: CASSETSGNYNSPLHF
DNA: TGTGCCAGCAGCGAGACTAGCGGGAACTATAATTCACCCCTCCACTTT

V: TRBV29-1
D: TRBD1
size: .
J: TRBJ1-5
CDR3: CSHGQGGYSNQPQHF
DNA: TGCAGCCACGGACAGGGAGGTTATAGCAATCAGCCCCAGCATTTT

V: TRBV10-1
D: .
size: .
J: TRBJ2-5
CDR3: CASSESAAETQYF
DNA: TGCGCCAGCAGTGAGTCAGCGGCGGAGACCCAGTACTTC

V: TRBV9
D: .
size: .
J: TRBJ2-3
CDR3: CASSPGGVPSTDTQYF
DNA: TGCGCCAGCAGCCCGGGCGGAGTTCCTAGCACAGATACGCAGTATTTT